The 25 T cell receptor beta chains below come from one sample, sequenced in a study of shared clonotypes between healthy human individuals. The repertoire was sequenced with immunoSEQ multiplex PCR; TCRdb's copy has only in-frame clones and lacks some. The sample carries about 980,000 clones, about 80% recorded once. The specimen was memory CD4+ T cells sorted from blood. Subset noted: CD45RA-negative fraction. These receptors were obtained from a man between 18 and 29 years old in good health.

This clone was detected once. This chain connects TRBV9 to TRBJ2-6; 9 nucleotides line up with TRBD1. This CDR3 is built from 18 residues. V was pared by 5 bases and J by 0 bases, with 9 bases of the junction left unmatched. Germline CDR1 SGDLS, CDR2 YYNGEE. CDR3 in amino acids: CASSTTGGPDSGANVLTF. The DNA of the CDR3 is TGTGCCAGCAGTACTACAGGGGGCCCCGACTCTGGGGCCAACGTCCTGACTTTC. Full variable domain (missing parts from reference TRBV9 and TRBJ2-6): DSGVTQTPKHLITATGQRVTLRCSPRSGDLSVYWYQQSLDQGLQFLIQYYNGEERAKGNILERFSAQQFPDLHSELNLSSLELGDSALYFCASSTTGGPDSGANVLTFGAGSRLTVL.

The chain couples TRBV10-3 to TRBJ1-2; TRBD1 is a possible D gene (5 bases). Germline-derived CDR1 and CDR2 are ENHRY and SYGVKD. The CDR3 length is 12 residues. V shed 10 bases and J shed 8 bases, with 17 bases lying between them. The CDR3 DNA reads TGTGCCACCTCCGGGACCGAGCGGGGCTACACCTTC. This gives the protein CATSGTERGYTF.

V and J are TRBV28 and TRBJ2-6; unclear D gene. Germline CDR1 is MDHEN and CDR2 is SYDVKM. Between the trimmed V and J ends, which lost 5 bases and 0 bases, there was a span of 11 bases. The CDR3 runs 16 residues. CDR3 protein: CASSAASASGANVLTF. CDR3 coding DNA: TGTGCCAGCAGTGCAGCTTCCGCCTCTGGGGCCAACGTCCTGACTTTC.

The chain couples TRBV18 to TRBJ2-1; a weak D match, TRBD2 (5 bases). CDR1 is KGHSH and CDR2 is LQKENI in the germline V gene. Trimming left V 5 bases short and J 9 bases short, with 17 bases between. The CDR3 consists of 14 residues. In nucleotides, the CDR3 is TGTGCCAGCTCATCCGGACCGAGCGGTGGTGAGCAGTTCTTC. Translation: CASSSGPSGGEQFF.

In this sample, this clone turned up a few times. This chain uses TRBV6-1 with TRBJ1-5; D is unclear. V lost 7 bases and J 7 bases, leaving 20 bases between the germline ends. The CDR3 is 15 amino acids. Germline V gives CDR1 MNHNS, CDR2 SASEGT. The CDR3, as DNA: TGTGCCAGCACTGACTTAGTGTTTACCAACCAGCCCCAGCATTTT. Protein: CASTDLVFTNQPQHF.

The chain is built from TRBV7-9 and TRBJ2-2, with D possibly called TRBD1 or TRBD2 (5 bases each). Germline V gene data show CDR1 as SEHNR and CDR2 as FQNEAQ (reference sequence). V was pared by 5 bases and J by 3 bases, with 16 bases between. This CDR3 contains 16 residues. CDR3 sequence (DNA): TGTGCCAGCAGCCCCCCCGGGACCGAACACACCGGGGAGCTGTTTTTT. Protein: CASSPPGTEHTGELFF.

The chain carries TRBV15 and TRBJ1-4; D gene uncertain. Trimming cost V 2 bases and J 8 bases, with 12 bases left between them. CDR3 size: 14 residues. In germline, CDR1 is LNHNV, CDR2 YYDKDF (reference sequence). The CDR3, as DNA: TGTGCCACCAGCAGACGAGACAAGCGAGAAAAACTGTTTTTT. It is translated as CATSRRDKREKLFF.

This clone was found many times. The chain is built from TRBV6-5 and TRBJ2-3, with D perhaps matching TRBD2 (6 bases). Trimming took 8 bases from V and 0 from J, leaving 12 bases between them. CDR3 length: 14 amino acids. Germline V CDR1 and CDR2: MNHEY, SVGAGI. In DNA form, the CDR3 reads TGTGCCAGCGCCCGGGGGACTAGCACAGATACGCAGTATTTT. Protein: CASARGTSTDTQYF.

A remark on this clone: At the DNA level, this CDR3 is encoded by other sequences in the same sample as well. The CDR3 DNA follows: TGTGCCAGCAGCGTAGAGGGAGTCTCTGGAAACACCATATATTTT. Its protein is CASSVEGVSGNTIYF. The chain combines TRBV9 with TRBJ1-3; D gene uncertain. The germline V and J ends were trimmed by 0 bases and 0 bases, with 7 bases remaining between them. The CDR3 has 15 amino acids. CDR1 SGDLS and CDR2 YYNGEE come from the germline V gene.

Concerning this clone: Since a far larger clone is one base different, this is likely a read error. The identical CDR3 is also encoded by other nucleotide sequences in the sample. The chain is built from TRBV6-5 and TRBJ1-1, with no clear D. The CDR3 is 13 amino acids. The V end lost 2 bases, the J end lost 1 base, and 5 bases lay between the germline ends. Germline lookup yields CDR1 MNHEY and CDR2 SVGAGI. CDR3: CASSYRQNTEAFF. The CDR3 coding sequence is TGTGCCAGCAGTTACAGGCAGAACACTGAAGCTTTCTTT.

This clone turned up a few times. J is TRBJ1-5 and V is TRBV4-3; D is unclear. This CDR3 region has 13 residues. CDR1 is LGHNA and CDR2 is YSLEER in the germline V gene. V lost 3 bases and J lost 5, with 8 bases in between. The CDR3 loop reads CASSQDPDQPQHF. CDR3 bases: TGCGCCAGCAGCCAGGACCCGGATCAGCCCCAGCATTTT.

The chain joins TRBV29-1 to TRBJ2-2; a possible D gene is TRBD1 (6 bases). V lost 5 bases, J lost 2 bases, and 15 bases lay in between. The V gene's germline CDR1 is SQVTM and CDR2 ANQGSEA. This CDR3 has 15 residues. The CDR3 bases are TGCAGCGTTAAGACAGGAACAGTAAACACCGGGGAGCTGTTTTTT. Translated: CSVKTGTVNTGELFF.

This rearrangement joins TRBV4-3 to TRBJ1-1, with a possible D match to TRBD1 (6 bases). In germline, CDR1 is LGHNA, CDR2 YSLEER. Trimming pared 2 bases from V and 0 bases from J, leaving 7 bases between. This CDR3 region has 14 residues. The CDR3 DNA is TGCGCCAGCAGCCAACAGGGGTTGAACACTGAAGCTTTCTTT. Residues: CASSQQGLNTEAFF.

The chain links TRBV10-2 to TRBJ2-1; a weak D match, TRBD2 (6 bases). V was pared by 5 bases and J by 0 bases, with 17 bases between. Germline V gene data show CDR1 as WSHSY and CDR2 as SAAADI. The CDR3 totals 17 residues. The DNA for the CDR3 is TGCGCCAGCAGTATCCCGTGGGGGAGGAGCTCCTACAATGAGCAGTTCTTC. Residues: CASSIPWGRSSYNEQFF.

The sample holds a few counts of this clone. The chain uses TRBV7-2 and TRBJ1-5, with TRBD1 identical over 7 bases. V lost 4 bases to trimming and J lost 0 bases; unmatched junction nucleotides: 3. CDR3 length equals 15 residues. Germline assignment: CDR1 SGHTA and CDR2 FQGNSA. The CDR3 DNA reads TGTGCCAGCAGCTATGGGACAGTTAGCAATCAGCCCCAGCATTTT. It encodes CASSYGTVSNQPQHF.

The chain uses TRBV5-4 and TRBJ2-1, with 9 bases aligning to TRBD1. Germline CDR1 and CDR2: SGHNT and YYREEE (reference sequence). The CDR3 extends over 16 amino acids. The junction had 12 bases not matched to a gene; V was cut back by 4 bases and J by 7 bases. CDR3: CASSRDRGRGLNEQFF. The CDR3, as DNA: TGTGCCAGCAGCAGAGACAGGGGGAGAGGGTTAAATGAGCAGTTCTTC.

The CDR3 DNA reads TGTGCCAGCAGCTTTAATACAGGGGGAGGGCACTATGGCTACACCTTC. This gives the protein CASSFNTGGGHYGYTF. The V call is TRBV7-3, the J call TRBJ1-2, with TRBD1 matching over 8 bases. This CDR3 is 16 amino acids long. With 3 bases clipped from V and 3 bases from J, the junction kept 9 bases outside the gene matches. Germline-derived CDR1 and CDR2 are SGHTA and FQGTGA.

The chain has TRBV10-3 and TRBJ2-7; a possible D gene is TRBD2 (6 bases). Trimming took off 7 bases at V and 0 bases at J, with 16 bases between the two ends. From germline, CDR1 is ENHRY and CDR2 SYGVKD. This CDR3 comprises 15 residues. CDR3 sequence (DNA): TGTGCCATCAAAACGGGGGTGGGGAGCTCCTACGAGCAGTACTTC. This codes for CAIKTGVGSSYEQYF.

V is TRBV21-1 and J is TRBJ2-1; the table's D call, TRBD2, was not checked against the DNA. TRBV21-1 has pseudogene status. The CDR3 contains 16 residues. The CDR3 coding sequence is TGTGCCAGCAGCAAATTTTGGCGGGAGGGCCTCTGGGAGCAGTTCTTC. It is translated as CASSKFWREGLWEQFF.

The chain links TRBV6-1 to TRBJ2-7; 10 bases are a match to TRBD2. CDR3 length equals 13 residues. Germline V gene sequence: CDR1 MNHNS, CDR2 SASEGT. The ends lost 4 bases at V and 6 bases at J; junction bases unmatched: 3. The CDR3, as DNA: TGTGCCAGCAGTGCCGGGACTAGCGCCGAGCAGTACTTC. This translates into CASSAGTSAEQYF.

This clone was counted between two and nine times. The CDR3 bases are TGTGCCAGCAGCTTAGTAGGGGGTCGAGAGGAGACCCAGTACTTC. It is translated as CASSLVGGREETQYF. This chain joins TRBV11-2 and TRBJ2-5; maybe TRBD1 (6 bases). Per the germline V gene, CDR1 is SGHAT and CDR2 is FQNNGV. This CDR3 comprises 15 residues. V was trimmed by 1 base and J by 5 bases, leaving 14 bases between them.

The chain joins TRBV18 to TRBJ1-3; 8 bases fit TRBD1. This CDR3 comprises 14 residues. Per the germline V gene, CDR1 is KGHSH and CDR2 is LQKENI. Trimming removed 3 bases from V and 4 bases from J; junction bases left unmatched: 2. Written as DNA, the CDR3 is TGTGCCAGCTCACCCGCAGGGGGCGGAAACACCATATATTTT. The encoded protein is CASSPAGGGNTIYF. The full variable domain, its missing parts supplied by reference TRBV18 and TRBJ1-3, is NAGVMQNPRHLVRRRGQEARLRCSPMKGHSHVYWYRQLPEEGLKFMVYLQKENIIDESGMPKERFSAEFPKEGPSILRIQQVVRGDSAAYFCASSPAGGGNTIYFGEGSWLTVV.

DNA for the CDR3: TGTGCCAGCAGCTCCTCCGCTGGGGTCCGCACAGATACGCAGTATTTT. It specifies CASSSSAGVRTDTQYF. The chain recombines TRBV5-4 with TRBJ2-3; D remains unclear. CDR1 and CDR2 (germline): SGHNT, YYREEE (reference sequence). The length of the CDR3 is 16 residues. Trimming pared 3 bases from V and 1 base from J, leaving 15 bases between.

This clone was counted between two and nine times. This chain uses TRBV6-4 with TRBJ1-3, with D possibly matching TRBD1 (6 bases). This CDR3 spans 14 amino acids. Germline CDR1 reads MRHNA; CDR2 reads SNTAGT. V was clipped by 7 bases and J by 3 bases, with 13 bases between them. CDR3 DNA sequence: TGTGCCAGCAAGGGGGAGGTGGTTGGAAACACCATATATTTT. The encoded protein is CASKGEVVGNTIYF.

The genes are TRBV5-1 and TRBJ1-4; D ambiguous. The V and J ends lost 4 bases and 6 bases respectively, with 13 bases between them. The CDR3 has 14 amino acids. Germline CDR1 and CDR2: SGHRS and YFSETQ. CDR3 region: CASSASGGDEKLFF. The CDR3 DNA sequence: TGCGCCAGCAGCGCGTCCGGCGGGGATGAAAAACTGTTTTTT.